This TCR beta chain was captured in a study of cytomegalovirus exposure and HLA in healthy donors (dated by TCRdb to 2017 to 2019). With regard to the full study: An earlier analysis of about 560 of the donors reported 276 Gb of sequence data and 117 million unique TCR beta sequences obtained from around 190 million T cells. About 330 gigabases of sequencing data and around 88 million unique TCR sequences made up an early release that covered about 640 HLA-typed donors. Of the roughly 400 genotyped donors, over 65% fell in the genetic ancestry cluster associated with self-reported Caucasian donors. The study aimed to test whether signatures of past pathogen exposure could be identified by cataloging public T cell receptors. The study profiled the T cell repertoires of hundreds of subjects by immunosequencing and related them to cytomegalovirus serostatus. A separate validation cohort of about 110 different subjects was used in addition to the approximately 670-subject first cohort. To predict cytomegalovirus infection status, the study brought together high-throughput TCR immunosequencing, statistical association of individual TCRs with disease status, and machine learning. In a later analysis, previously published TCR beta repertoires from 550 to 750 donors were re-analyzed and high-resolution HLA genotyping was added so that TCR occurrence patterns could be studied. Rather than drawing on any new phenotypic data, the later analysis identified candidate immune exposures from TCR beta sequences and the way those sequences occurred across donors. In an earlier analysis of more than 550 of the donors, high-throughput TCR beta sequencing was used to judge whether each TCR beta V gene segment behaved as functional or pseudogenic. Alongside the repertoire data, information on donor age, sex, ethnicity and CMV serostatus was compiled. Genome-wide SNP genotypes for about 65% of the roughly 670 donors were used in a later genetic analysis, which treated that subset as a discovery cohort. Every repertoire in the discovery cohort had been generated on one and the same sequencing platform. HLA typing included class I and class II loci at four-digit resolution. Typing coverage varied by locus: roughly 629-640 donors for A, B, C, DRB1 and DQB1; some 520 for DQA1; over 600 for DPA1; around 490 for DPB1. Roughly five DR-DQ haplotypes were handled as single units for association and clustering because linkage in the cohort was strong. Across 300 to 500 genotyped donors of the cohort, an average of roughly 230,000 unique TCR beta nucleotide sequences per donor were sequenced, and roughly 20% of those sequences were non-productive.

As for this clone: It lacks a known antigen. Base qualities are not at hand, and no much larger clone is one base apart.

The cohort was made up of 666 healthy bone marrow donors. All cohort members were sampled while nominally healthy, although unrecorded immune exposures were likely present. The donor was CMV seropositive and belonged to the group of around 300 seropositive cohort members. Each donor provided a peripheral blood sample, and peripheral blood mononuclear cells were used for TCR beta sequencing. The Qiagen DNeasy Blood Extraction Kit was used to extract genomic DNA from the blood cell samples. Trimming takes 7 bases from V and 4 bases from J, and the germline ends sit 22 bases apart. Spanning cysteine to phenylalanine, the CDR3 consists of 16 amino acids. The DNA shown is the 48-base CDR3, in frame from base 1. Per the germline V gene (reference sequence), LNHDA is the CDR1 and SQIVND is the CDR2. Broader findings and caveats from the paper: Compared with equally common non-associated chains, HLA-associated TCR beta chains in a later analysis were more clonally expanded and had lower generation probabilities. In vitro tests confirmed that three of the cytomegalovirus-associated TCR beta chains recognize cytomegalovirus antigens. Correlated functional status among segregating V segments might reflect linkage disequilibrium, but an unknown experimental factor could not be ruled out. The authors suggested that the approach could potentially be extended to other disease states and immunological phenotypes. In a later analysis, about 16,000 TCR beta sequences were associated with specific HLA alleles at a false discovery rate of 0.05. The classifier was reported to diagnose cytomegalovirus status with high specificity and sensitivity in both the original and validation cohorts. Because some donors lacked HLA typing at each locus, the association tests relied only on the typed subset. Immune exposure information for the cohort was limited to CMV serostatus. Broadly in line with IMGT annotations, most TCR beta V segments showed up in productive rearrangements about 87% or about 30% of the time in an earlier analysis of several hundred of the donors. A cluster of highly shared sequence variants was judged likely to be a technical artifact of the sequencing pipeline. A later genetic analysis reported fewer N-insertions in productive TCRs among donors in an Asian-associated ancestry cluster than the 666-donor mean. Sequencing depth was assumed to be roughly uniform across donors in the presence/absence analyses, though that assumption may not hold. Some IMGT-functional V segments, including TRBV6-2 and TRBV6-3, could not be distinguished by the 87-base-pair reads and were therefore excluded. According to a later analysis, parvovirus B19, influenza, CMV and Epstein-Barr virus appeared linked to several top co-occurrence clusters. A later analysis found that TCR association rates varied across HLA loci, with DRB1 alleles showing the most associated TCRs and HLA-C alleles the fewest. Most CMV-associated TCR beta chains appeared to be HLA-restricted in a later analysis, and the HLA associations seemed to be driven largely by CMV exposure. About 17 rarely observed V segments, including chromosome 9 orphons, were excluded from the earlier analysis of approximately 600 of the donors because counts were too low. Assigning TCR associations to individual alleles was difficult when HLA alleles, especially DR and DQ, strongly co-occurred. The study gave a list of more than 150 TCR beta chains associated with cytomegalovirus. A further reported finding was that TCR beta sequences accurately predicted the HLA-A and HLA-B alleles for most subjects in the first cohort. An association between a missense DCLRE1C variant and V-gene and J-gene trimming of TCR beta chains was found in a later genetic analysis and replicated in an independent cohort. This cohort had only TCR beta chains sequenced, and the lack of alpha or paired-chain data limited which features could be detected. Most TCR sequences were seen in very few donors, while some public TCRs were found in many individuals.

Libraries came from the immunoSEQ multiplex PCR assay. For the multiplex PCR, a mixture combining 60 forward primers for TCR Vbeta segments and 13 reverse primers for TCR Jbeta segments was used. The CDR3 region of rearranged TCR beta genes was amplified from genomic DNA with a multiplex PCR assay. Amplified TCR beta libraries were sequenced as 87-base-pair reads on the Illumina HiSeq System. The original pipeline was this. In a later analysis, tens of millions of unique TCR beta chains were counted across the 666 repertoires, and roughly 9.9 million of these chains were shared by at least two donors. A nearest-neighbor algorithm error-corrected the raw reads and collapsed the reads into unique sequences, merging closely related sequences to remove PCR and sequencing errors. V, D and J gene segments were assigned by aligning CDR3 sequences to IMGT reference sequences. For a sequence to be retained, a match of at least six nucleotides was required to both a V gene segment and a J gene segment. A rearrangement was called productive if the CDR3 had no stop codons and remained in frame with V and J, and every other rearrangement was called non-productive. Following IMGT convention, CDR3 was defined as the stretch from the second conserved V-encoded cysteine up to the conserved J-encoded phenylalanine. In an earlier analysis of approximately 590 of the donors, sequences lacking an unambiguous match to a single V gene segment were excluded. An earlier analysis of around 600 of the donors classified V segments as functional when productive rearrangements were above 56.7% and as segregating when the standard deviation between donors was above 5%. To diagnose cytomegalovirus status from the catalog of TCR beta chain sequences, a statistical classification framework was built. A later analysis assigned V and J genes by comparing TCR nucleotide sequences with IMGT/GENE-DB human TR gene sequences. Using the TCRdist pipeline, a later analysis assigned CDR3 sequences along with most-parsimonious VDJ recombination scenarios. A later analysis defined each TCR beta chain by its CDR3 amino acid sequence plus V-gene family, and excluded reads lacking a unique V-gene family. A later analysis removed several hundred highly shared, low-generation-probability nucleotide sequences to deal with suspected cross-contamination and a sequencing artifact. In a later analysis, a clonal expansion index was calculated for each public chain from normalized within-repertoire ranks of inferred template counts. In a later analysis, generation probabilities were computed with a VDJ recombination model fitted to out-of-frame rearrangements, and the resulting probabilities were checked against IGoR. In a later analysis, hypergeometric tests were used to score TCR-TCR, TCR-HLA and TCR-CMV co-occurrence, with a repertoire-size bias correction applied to TCR pairs. A later analysis estimated false discovery rates by permuting HLA or CMV assignments 20 times. In a later analysis, co-occurring TCRs were grouped using DBSCAN, and TCRdist sequence similarity was added for clustering within HLA-allele-positive subsets. For co-occurrence clustering, repertoires with fewer than 30,000 or more than 120,000 public chains were excluded, along with four or five repertoires with anomalous nucleotide sharing. TCRdb took this table from immuneACCESS and kept in-frame rearrangements with V and J called. Such tables lack part of the clones; where checked against another copy, unresolved V genes explain under half of the gap, and the rest is unexplained. The DNA was the basis for D and trimming; V, J and clone size are from that table. For this sample the table gives around 150,000 clones, of which about three quarters were detected only once. The leading ten clones occupy around 6.8% of the sample.

The receptor comes from a man aged 40-55 years in good health and CMV-seropositive. Here the chain combines TRBV19 and TRBJ1-2, and perhaps TRBD1 as D gene, on 6 matching bases. Sequenced sample: PBMCs. The CDR3 is CASTPLQGPDSYGYTF. In nucleotide form, the sequence is TGTGCCAGTACCCCTCTTCAGGGGCCGGATAGCTATGGCTACACCTTC.